What follows describes a single TCR beta chain. No antigen is known for it. Some clones are missing from TCRdb's copy, which holds only in-frame ones; the method was immunoSEQ multiplex PCR. Counted here are 65,000 to 75,000 clones, around 84% occurring once; the ten biggest clones make up around 2%. Germline lookup yields CDR1 SGHDT and CDR2 YYEEEE. The CDR3 runs to 16 residues. The germline V and J ends were trimmed by 0 bases and 4 bases, with 13 bases remaining between them. The data stem from a study of OX40 agonist ivuxolimab in advanced cancers. The overall study: Three patients had partial responses: one hepatocellular carcinoma, two cutaneous melanoma. Study-level results: CD4+ and CD8+ blood T cells expanded clonally by week 6 at 0.1 to 3.0 mg/kg. Normalized expansion of T-cell clones was also low for some nonresponders.

Autoimmune disease history or systemic immunosuppression led to patient exclusion. Sequences were derived from CD4+ or CD8+ T cells sorted from blood, sampled in a trial of the OX40 agonist ivuxolimab. This clonotype was obtained from an adult with an advanced solid tumor such as melanoma, head and neck, liver or kidney cancer. The gene calls are TRBV5-6 and TRBJ2-2; maybe TRBD1 (7 bases). The CDR3 DNA follows: TGTGCCAGCAGCTTGGTGCAGGGGGGTGGCACCGGGGAGCTGTTTTTT. This translates into CASSLVQGGGTGELFF.